The rows below give T cell receptor beta chains drawn from one sample of a study of blood T cell repertoires in COVID-19. TCRdb's copy holds only in-frame clones and misses some; the assay was immunoSEQ multiplex PCR. The sample has 240,000 or so clones, around 90% seen once. What was sequenced was peripheral blood. These receptors all come from an older woman with active or convalescent COVID-19. Each CDR3 is given with its conserved first and last residue. A D gene is named only where the DNA matches it firmly. Expanded clones are given a class, and other clones once, few, many or no size at all.

TRBJ1-1 TRBV5-1 NA TRBD1 TGCGCCAGCAGCCCCGGACAGGGGGCCACTAGGGTCACTGAAGCTTTCTTT CASSPGQGATRVTEAFF
TRBJ2-7 TRBV10-1 NA TRBD2 TGCGCCAGCAGTACTAGCGGGGGCCACGAGCAGTACTTC CASSTSGGHEQYF
TRBJ1-2 TRBV6-2/TRBV6-3 NA TRBD1 TGTGCCAGCAGTTACTTCGGCAGGGGGCCCTCCAACTATGGCTACACCTTC CASSYFGRGPSNYGYTF
TRBJ2-2 TRBV10-1 NA NA TGCGCCAGCAGTAATCGGGCGAACACCGGGGAGCTGTTTTTT CASSNRANTGELFF
TRBJ1-2 TRBV3-1/TRBV3-2 NA TRBD1 TGTGCCAGCAGCCAACACAGGGGGCGCCCAAACTATGGCTACACCTTC CASSQHRGRPNYGYTF
TRBJ2-1 TRBV5-1 NA TRBD1 TGCGCCAGCAGCCAGCCGGGACAGGGCTATAATGAGCAGTTCTTC CASSQPGQGYNEQFF
TRBJ1-1 TRBV11-2 NA TRBD1 TGTGCCAGCAGCCAATATTTGGGACAGGTGAACACTGAAGCTTTCTTT CASSQYLGQVNTEAFF
TRBJ1-2 TRBV7-8 NA NA TGTGCCAGCAGCTTAGGTTCGGTCGGCTACACCTTC CASSLGSVGYTF
TRBJ2-1 TRBV5-1 NA TRBD2 TGCGCCAGCAGCTTGCCTAGCGGGGGGGCCCGTGGCTCCTACAATGAGCAGTTCTTC CASSLPSGGARGSYNEQFF
TRBJ2-3 TRBV7-2 NA NA TGTGCCAGCAGCCTCACGGGGGGCACAGATACGCAGTATTTT CASSLTGGTDTQYF
TRBJ1-2 TRBV10-3 NA NA TGTGGCACAGGGCAGGCGAATGGCTACACCTTC CGTGQANGYTF
TRBJ1-2 TRBV18 NA TRBD1 TGTGCCAGCTCCCTTGAGGGGACAGGGAAATATGGCTACACCTTC CASSLEGTGKYGYTF
TRBJ1-1 TRBV5-1 once NA TGCGCCAGCAGCTTCGAGACAGGCAACACTGAAGCTTTCTTT CASSFETGNTEAFF
TRBJ2-2 TRBV4-2 NA NA TGTGCCAGCAGCCAGTCCTCGGACAGCTTCACCGGGGAGCTGTTTTTT CASSQSSDSFTGELFF
TRBJ2-6 TRBV27 NA NA TGTGCCAGCGGCTCGTACCGAGGGGGGGCCAACGTCCTGACTTTC CASGSYRGGANVLTF